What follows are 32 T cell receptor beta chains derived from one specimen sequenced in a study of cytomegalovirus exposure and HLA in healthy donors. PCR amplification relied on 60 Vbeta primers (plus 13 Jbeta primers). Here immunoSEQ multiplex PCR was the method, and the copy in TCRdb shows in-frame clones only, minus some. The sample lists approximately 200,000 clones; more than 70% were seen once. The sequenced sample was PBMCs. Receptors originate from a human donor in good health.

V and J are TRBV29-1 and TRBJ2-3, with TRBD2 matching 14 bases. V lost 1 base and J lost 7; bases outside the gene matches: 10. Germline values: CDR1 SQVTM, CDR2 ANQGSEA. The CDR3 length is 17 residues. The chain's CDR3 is CSVEAATSGRARYTQYF. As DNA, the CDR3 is TGCAGCGTTGAAGCAGCGACTAGCGGGAGGGCCAGGTATACGCAGTATTTT.

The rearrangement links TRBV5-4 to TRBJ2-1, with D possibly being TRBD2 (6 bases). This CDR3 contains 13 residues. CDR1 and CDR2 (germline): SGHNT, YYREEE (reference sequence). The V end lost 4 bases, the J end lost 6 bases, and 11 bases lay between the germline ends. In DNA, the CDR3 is TGTGCCAGCAGCCCACCGACTAGCAATGAGCAGTTCTTC. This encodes CASSPPTSNEQFF. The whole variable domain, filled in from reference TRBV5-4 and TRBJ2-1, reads ETGVTQSPTHLIKTRGQQVTLRCSSQSGHNTVSWYQQALGQGPQFIFQYYREEENGRGNFPPRFSGLQFPNYSSELNVNALELDDSALYLCASSPPTSNEQFFGPGTRLTVL.

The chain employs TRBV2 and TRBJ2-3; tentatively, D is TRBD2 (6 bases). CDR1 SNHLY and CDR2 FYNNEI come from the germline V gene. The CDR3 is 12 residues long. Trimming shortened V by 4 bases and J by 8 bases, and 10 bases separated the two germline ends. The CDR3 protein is CASSASEGTQYF. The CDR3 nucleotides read TGTGCCAGCAGTGCGTCGGAGGGTACGCAGTATTTT.

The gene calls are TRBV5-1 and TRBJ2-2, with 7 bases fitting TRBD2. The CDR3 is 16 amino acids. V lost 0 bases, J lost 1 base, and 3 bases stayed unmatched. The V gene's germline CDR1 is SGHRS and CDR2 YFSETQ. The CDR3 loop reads CASSLVSSGNTGELFF. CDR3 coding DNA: TGCGCCAGCAGCTTGGTGTCTAGCGGGAACACCGGGGAGCTGTTTTTT.

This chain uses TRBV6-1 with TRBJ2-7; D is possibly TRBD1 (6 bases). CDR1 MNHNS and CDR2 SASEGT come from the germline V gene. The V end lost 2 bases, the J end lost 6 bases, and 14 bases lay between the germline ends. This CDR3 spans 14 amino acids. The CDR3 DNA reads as TGTGCCAGCAGTGAATCATGGGGGCCTGGCGAGCAGTACTTC. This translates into CASSESWGPGEQYF.

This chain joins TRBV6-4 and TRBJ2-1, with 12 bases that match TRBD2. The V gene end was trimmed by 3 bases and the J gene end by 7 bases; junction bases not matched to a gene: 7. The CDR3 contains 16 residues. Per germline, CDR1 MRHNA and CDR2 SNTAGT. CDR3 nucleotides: TGTGCCAGCAGTGAAAGGCTAGCGGGAGGGTGGAATGAGCAGTTCTTC. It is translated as CASSERLAGGWNEQFF.

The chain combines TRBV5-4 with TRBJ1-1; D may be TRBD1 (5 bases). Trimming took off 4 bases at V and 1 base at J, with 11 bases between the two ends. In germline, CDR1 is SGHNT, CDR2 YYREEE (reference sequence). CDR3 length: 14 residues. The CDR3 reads CASSRREGNTEAFF. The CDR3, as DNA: TGTGCCAGCAGCCGCAGGGAGGGGAACACTGAAGCTTTCTTT.

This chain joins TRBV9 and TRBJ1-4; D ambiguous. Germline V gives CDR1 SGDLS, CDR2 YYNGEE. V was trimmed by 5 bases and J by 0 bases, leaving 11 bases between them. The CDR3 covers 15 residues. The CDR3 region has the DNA TGTGCCAGCAGTATGGAGGGTGCAACTAATGAAAAACTGTTTTTT. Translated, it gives CASSMEGATNEKLFF.

DNA of the CDR3: TGCGCCAGCAGCCAAGATCGCCTACTAGCGGGAGCCCTGGTTGAGCAGTTCTTC. It specifies CASSQDRLLAGALVEQFF. The chain employs TRBV4-3 and TRBJ2-1; TRBD2 matches 11 bases. Per the germline V gene, CDR1 is LGHNA and CDR2 is YSLEER. There are 18 residues in the CDR3. Trimming cost V 0 bases and J 9 bases; bases outside gene matches: 13.

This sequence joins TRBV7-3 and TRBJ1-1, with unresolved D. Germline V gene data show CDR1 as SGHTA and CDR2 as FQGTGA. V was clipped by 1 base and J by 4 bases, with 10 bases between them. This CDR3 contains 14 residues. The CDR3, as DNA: TGTGCCAGCAGCTTAAACCCCAGTGTCACTGAAGCTTTCTTT. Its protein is CASSLNPSVTEAFF.

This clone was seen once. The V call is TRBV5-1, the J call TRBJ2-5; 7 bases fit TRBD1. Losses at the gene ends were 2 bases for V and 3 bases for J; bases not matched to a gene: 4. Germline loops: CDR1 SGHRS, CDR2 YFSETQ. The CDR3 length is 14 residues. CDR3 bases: TGCGCCAGCAGCTTTCAAGGACAGGAAGAGACCCAGTACTTC. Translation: CASSFQGQEETQYF.

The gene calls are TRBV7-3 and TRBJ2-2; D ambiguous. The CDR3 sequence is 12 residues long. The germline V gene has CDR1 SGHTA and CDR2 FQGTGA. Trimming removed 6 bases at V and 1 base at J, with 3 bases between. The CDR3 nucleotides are TGTGCCAGCAGACAGAACACCGGGGAGCTGTTTTTT. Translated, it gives CASRQNTGELFF. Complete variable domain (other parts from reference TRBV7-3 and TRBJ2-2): GAGVSQTPSNKVTEKGKYVELRCDPISGHTALYWYRQSLGQGPEFLIYFQGTGAADDSGLPNDRFFAVRPEGSVSTLKIQRTERGDSAVYLCASRQNTGELFFGEGSRLTVL.

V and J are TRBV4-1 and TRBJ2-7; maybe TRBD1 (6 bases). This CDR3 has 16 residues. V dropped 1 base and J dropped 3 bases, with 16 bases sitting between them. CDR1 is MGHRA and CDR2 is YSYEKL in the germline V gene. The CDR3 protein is CASSQVGAGLIYEQYF. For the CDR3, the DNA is TGCGCCAGCAGCCAAGTGGGGGCAGGGTTAATCTACGAGCAGTACTTC.

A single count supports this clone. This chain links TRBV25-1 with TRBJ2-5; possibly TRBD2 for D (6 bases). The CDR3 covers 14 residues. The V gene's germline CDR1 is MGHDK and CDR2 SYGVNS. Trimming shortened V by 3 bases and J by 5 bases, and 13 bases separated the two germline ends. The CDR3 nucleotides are TGTGCCAGCAGTGACCCCGGGGCGGGGGAGACCCAGTACTTC. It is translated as CASSDPGAGETQYF.

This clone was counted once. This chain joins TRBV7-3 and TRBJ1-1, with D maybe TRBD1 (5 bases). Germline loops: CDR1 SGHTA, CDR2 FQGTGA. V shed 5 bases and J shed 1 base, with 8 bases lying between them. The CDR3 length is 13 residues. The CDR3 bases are TGTGCCAGCAGCCTACAGGAGAACACTGAAGCTTTCTTT. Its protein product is CASSLQENTEAFF.

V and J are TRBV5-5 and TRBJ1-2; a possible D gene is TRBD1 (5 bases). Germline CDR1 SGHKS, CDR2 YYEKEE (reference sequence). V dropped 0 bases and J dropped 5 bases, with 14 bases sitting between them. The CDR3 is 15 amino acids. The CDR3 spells CASSLVAGWWYGYTF. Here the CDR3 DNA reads TGTGCCAGCAGCTTGGTGGCAGGGTGGTGGTATGGCTACACCTTC.

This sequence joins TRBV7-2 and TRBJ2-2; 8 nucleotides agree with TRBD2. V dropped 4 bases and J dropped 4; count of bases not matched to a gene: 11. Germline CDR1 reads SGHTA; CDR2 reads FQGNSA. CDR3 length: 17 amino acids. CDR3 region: CASSWSGGRPSTGELFF. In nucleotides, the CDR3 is TGTGCCAGCAGCTGGAGTGGCGGGAGGCCGAGCACCGGGGAGCTGTTTTTT.

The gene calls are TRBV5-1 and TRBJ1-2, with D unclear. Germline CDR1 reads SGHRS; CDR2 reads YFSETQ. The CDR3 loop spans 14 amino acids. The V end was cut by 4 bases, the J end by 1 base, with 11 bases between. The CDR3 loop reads CASSRGALNYGYTF. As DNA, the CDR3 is TGCGCCAGCAGCCGCGGAGCCCTTAACTATGGCTACACCTTC.

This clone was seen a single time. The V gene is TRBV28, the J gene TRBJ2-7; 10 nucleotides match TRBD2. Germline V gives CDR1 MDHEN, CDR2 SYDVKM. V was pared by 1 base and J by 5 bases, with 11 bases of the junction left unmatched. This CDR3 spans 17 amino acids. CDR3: CASSLLALAGVTDEQYF. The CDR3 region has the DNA TGTGCCAGCAGTTTATTGGCCCTAGCGGGAGTTACCGACGAGCAGTACTTC.

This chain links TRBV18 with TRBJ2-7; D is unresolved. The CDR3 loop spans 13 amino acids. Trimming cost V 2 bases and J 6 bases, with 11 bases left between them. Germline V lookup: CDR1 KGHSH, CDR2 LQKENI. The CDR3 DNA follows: TGTGCCAGCTCACCAAGTGGAAGCGCCGAGCAGTACTTC. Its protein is CASSPSGSAEQYF.

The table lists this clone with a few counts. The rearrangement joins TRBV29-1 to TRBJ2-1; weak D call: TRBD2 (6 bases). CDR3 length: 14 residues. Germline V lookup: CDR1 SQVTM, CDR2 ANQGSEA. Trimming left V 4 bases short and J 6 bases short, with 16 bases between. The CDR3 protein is CSVVPISTSNEQFF. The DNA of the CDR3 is TGCAGCGTTGTCCCCATTTCGACTAGCAATGAGCAGTTCTTC.

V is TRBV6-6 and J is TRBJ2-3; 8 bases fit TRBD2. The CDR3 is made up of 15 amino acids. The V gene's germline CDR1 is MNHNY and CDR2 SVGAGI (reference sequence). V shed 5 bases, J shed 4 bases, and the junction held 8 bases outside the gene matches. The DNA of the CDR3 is TGTGCCAGCAGTCCGAGAGCGGGAGTGGCAGATACGCAGTATTTT. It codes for CASSPRAGVADTQYF.

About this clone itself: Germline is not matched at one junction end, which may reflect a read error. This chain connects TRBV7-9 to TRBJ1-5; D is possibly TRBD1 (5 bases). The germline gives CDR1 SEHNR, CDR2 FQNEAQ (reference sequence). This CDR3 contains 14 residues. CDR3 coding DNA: TGTTCCAGCAGCTCCGGGGGTAGCAATCAGCCCCAGCATTTT. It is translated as CSSSSGGSNQPQHF.

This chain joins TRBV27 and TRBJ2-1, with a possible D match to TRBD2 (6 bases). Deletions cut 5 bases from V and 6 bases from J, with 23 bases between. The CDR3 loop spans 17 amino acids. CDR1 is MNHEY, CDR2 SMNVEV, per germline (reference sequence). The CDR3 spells CASSLYSAGGTSNEQFF. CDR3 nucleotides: TGTGCCAGCAGTCTCTATTCAGCGGGTGGGACCTCCAATGAGCAGTTCTTC.

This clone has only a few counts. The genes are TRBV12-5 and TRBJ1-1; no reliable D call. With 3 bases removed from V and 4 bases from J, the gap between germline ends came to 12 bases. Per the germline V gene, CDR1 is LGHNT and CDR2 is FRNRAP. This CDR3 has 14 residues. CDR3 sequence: CASGLSGSATEAFF. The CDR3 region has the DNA TGTGCTAGTGGTTTATCCGGGTCGGCCACTGAAGCTTTCTTT.

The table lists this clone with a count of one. CDR3 coding DNA: TGTGCCAGTTCCCCTGCGGGGGGTACAGATACGCAGTATTTT. It yields the protein CASSPAGGTDTQYF. The chain has TRBV25-1 and TRBJ2-3; 8 bases agree with TRBD2. Germline V lookup: CDR1 MGHDK, CDR2 SYGVNS. The CDR3 totals 14 residues. V was pared by 9 bases and J by 3 bases, with 8 bases of the junction left unmatched.

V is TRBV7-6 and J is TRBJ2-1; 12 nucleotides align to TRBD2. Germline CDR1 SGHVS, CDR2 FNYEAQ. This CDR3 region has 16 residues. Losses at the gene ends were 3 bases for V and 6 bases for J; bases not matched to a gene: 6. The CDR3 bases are TGTGCCAGCAGCTTGGAAACTAGCGGGAGGACCAATGAGCAGTTCTTC. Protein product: CASSLETSGRTNEQFF.

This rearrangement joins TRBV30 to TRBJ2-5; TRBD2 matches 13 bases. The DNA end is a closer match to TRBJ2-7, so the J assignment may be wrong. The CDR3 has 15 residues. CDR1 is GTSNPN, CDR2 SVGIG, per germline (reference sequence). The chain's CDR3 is CAWSVLAGGRHEQYF. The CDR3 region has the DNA TGTGCCTGGAGTGTACTAGCGGGAGGGAGGCACGAGCAGTACTTC.

CDR3 amino acids: CASSMKGLAGTDTQYF. The CDR3 nucleotides are TGTGCCAGTAGTATGAAGGGACTAGCGGGAACAGATACGCAGTATTTT. The rearrangement joins TRBV19 to TRBJ2-3, with 13 positions matching TRBD2. The CDR3 consists of 16 residues. From germline, CDR1 is LNHDA and CDR2 SQIVND (reference sequence). The V gene end was trimmed by 3 bases and the J gene end by 3 bases; junction bases not matched to a gene: 3.

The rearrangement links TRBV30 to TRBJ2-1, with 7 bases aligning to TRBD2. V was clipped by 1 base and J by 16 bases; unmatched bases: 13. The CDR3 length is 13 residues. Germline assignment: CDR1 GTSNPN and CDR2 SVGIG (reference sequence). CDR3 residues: CAWSASSSGSSFF. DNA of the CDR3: TGTGCCTGGAGTGCATCCTCTAGCGGCAGTTCCTTCTTC.

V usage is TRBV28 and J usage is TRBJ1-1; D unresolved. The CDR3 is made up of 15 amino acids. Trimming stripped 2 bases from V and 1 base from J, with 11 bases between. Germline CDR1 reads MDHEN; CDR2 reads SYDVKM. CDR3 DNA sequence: TGTGCCAGCAGTTTAAGCCCTCCGGGGAACACTGAAGCTTTCTTT. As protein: CASSLSPPGNTEAFF.

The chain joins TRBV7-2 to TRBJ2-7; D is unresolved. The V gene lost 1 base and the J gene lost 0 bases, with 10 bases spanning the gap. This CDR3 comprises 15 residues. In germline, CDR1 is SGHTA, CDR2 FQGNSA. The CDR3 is CASSLGHPSSYEQYF. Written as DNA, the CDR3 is TGTGCCAGCAGCTTAGGCCATCCTAGCTCCTACGAGCAGTACTTC.